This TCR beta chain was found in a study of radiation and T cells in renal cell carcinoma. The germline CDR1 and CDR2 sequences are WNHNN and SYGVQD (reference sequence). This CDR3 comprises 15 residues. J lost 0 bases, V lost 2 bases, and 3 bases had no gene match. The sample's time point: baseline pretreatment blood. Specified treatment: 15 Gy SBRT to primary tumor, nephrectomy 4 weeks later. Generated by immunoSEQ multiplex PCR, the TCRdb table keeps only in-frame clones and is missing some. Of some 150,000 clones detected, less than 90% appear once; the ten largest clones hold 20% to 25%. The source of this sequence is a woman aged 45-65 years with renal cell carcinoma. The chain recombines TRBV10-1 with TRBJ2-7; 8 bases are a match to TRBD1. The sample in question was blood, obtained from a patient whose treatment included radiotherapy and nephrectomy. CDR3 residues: CASSEADRDSYEQYF. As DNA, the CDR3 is TGCGCCAGCAGTGAGGCGGACAGGGACTCCTACGAGCAGTACTTC.